This T cell receptor beta chain emerged from a study of CD8 T cells in Susac syndrome. RNA, at about 0.45 to 1 ug, was reverse transcribed with random hexamers. Amplification of TCR beta CDR3 used immunoSEQ multiplex PCR across 54 Vbeta and 13 Jbeta. TCRdb recomputed calls from the immunoSEQ multiplex PCR reads with MiXCR, one row per CDR3 protein. The sample records 330,000 or so distinct CDR3 sequences, 65% to 90% being singletons. On this clonotype: The antigen remains undetermined.

The V and J ends lost 5 bases and 4 bases respectively, with 9 bases between them. From germline, CDR1 is LGHDT and CDR2 YNNKEL (reference sequence). The CDR3 has 12 amino acids. High-throughput TCR beta sequencing covered peripheral CD8+ and CD4+ T cells. CD8+ and CD4+ T cells were negatively isolated; TEMRA cells were FACS-enriched. Study results and caveats: Acknowledgment was made by the study that its TCR sequencing and HLA analysis involved a relatively small number of individuals.

Source material: CD8+ T cells from PBMCs. V usage is TRBV3-1 and J usage is TRBJ2-7; D unclear. This sequence originates from a human donor with multiple sclerosis. CDR3 nucleotide sequence: TGTGCCAGCAGCAAGACGTGGTACGAGCAGTACTTC. This sequence encodes CASSKTWYEQYF.